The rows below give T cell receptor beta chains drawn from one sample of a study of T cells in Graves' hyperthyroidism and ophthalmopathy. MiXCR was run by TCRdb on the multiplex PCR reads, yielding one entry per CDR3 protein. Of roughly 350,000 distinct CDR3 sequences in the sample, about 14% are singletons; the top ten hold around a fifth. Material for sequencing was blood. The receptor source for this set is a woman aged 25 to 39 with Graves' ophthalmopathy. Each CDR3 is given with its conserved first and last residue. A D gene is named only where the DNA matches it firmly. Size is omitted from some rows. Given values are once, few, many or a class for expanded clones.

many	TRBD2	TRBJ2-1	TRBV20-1	CSAKTSSSSYNEQFF	TGCAGTGCGAAGACTAGCAGCAGCTCCTACAATGAGCAGTTCTTC
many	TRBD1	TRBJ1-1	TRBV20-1	CSAPYRGRGVNTEAFF	TGCAGTGCGCCGTACAGGGGGCGAGGAGTCAACACTGAAGCTTTCTTT
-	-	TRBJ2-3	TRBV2	CVSSLTDTQYF	TGTGTCAGCAGTTTGACAGATACGCAGTATTTT
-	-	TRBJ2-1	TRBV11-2	CASSSGPDYNEQFF	TGTGCCAGCAGCTCAGGACCGGACTACAATGAGCAGTTCTTC
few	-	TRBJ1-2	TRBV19	CASSPWTDPYGYTF	TGTGCCAGTAGTCCCTGGACAGATCCCTATGGCTACACCTTC
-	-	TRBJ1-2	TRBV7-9	CASALLALTATSVYGYTF	TGTGCCAGCGCCCTGCTGGCTCTAACGGCGACGTCAGTTTATGGCTACACCTTC
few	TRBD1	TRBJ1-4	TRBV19	CASSAQGARLEKLFF	TGTGCCAGTAGTGCCCAGGGGGCGAGGTTGGAAAAACTGTTTTTT
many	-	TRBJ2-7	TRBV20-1	CSARDTAAYEQYF	TGCAGTGCTAGAGATACGGCTGCCTACGAGCAGTACTTC
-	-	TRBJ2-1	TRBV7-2	CASSYPGPGNEQFF	TGTGCCAGCAGTTATCCGGGACCGGGAAATGAGCAGTTCTTC
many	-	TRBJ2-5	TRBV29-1	CSVGGLVQNQETQYF	TGCAGCGTTGGAGGTCTAGTACAGAACCAAGAGACCCAGTACTTC
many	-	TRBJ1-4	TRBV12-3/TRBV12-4	CASRFTGRTNEKLFF	TGTGCCAGCAGATTTACAGGGAGAACTAATGAAAAACTGTTTTTT
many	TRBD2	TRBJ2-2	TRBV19	CASRKRGGPTGELFF	TGTGCCAGTAGAAAGCGGGGGGGCCCCACCGGGGAGCTGTTTTTT
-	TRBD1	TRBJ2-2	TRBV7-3	CASSLIGGTGRTGELFF	TGTGCCAGCAGCTTAATCGGTGGGACAGGGCGGACCGGGGAGCTGTTTTTT
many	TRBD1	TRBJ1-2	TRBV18	CASSPEGQTYGYTF	TGTGCCAGCTCACCAGAGGGACAGACGTATGGCTACACCTTC
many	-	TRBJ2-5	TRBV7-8	CASSLALASTGWQETQYF	TGTGCCAGCAGCTTAGCTCTCGCCAGTACAGGGTGGCAAGAGACCCAGTACTTC
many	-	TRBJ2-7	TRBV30	CAWSVYQGTKIYEQYF	TGTGCCTGGAGTGTATATCAGGGGACAAAGATCTACGAGCAGTACTTC
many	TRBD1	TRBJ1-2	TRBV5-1	CASSGDRGVYGYTF	TGCGCCAGCAGCGGGGACAGGGGAGTCTATGGCTACACCTTC
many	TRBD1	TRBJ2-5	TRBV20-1	CSARGTGEQETQYF	TGCAGTGCTAGGGGGACAGGGGAACAAGAGACCCAGTACTTC
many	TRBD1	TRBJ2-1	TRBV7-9	CASLGGGTGGRYNEQFF	TGTGCCAGCCTCGGGGGGGGGACAGGGGGTCGCTACAATGAGCAGTTCTTC